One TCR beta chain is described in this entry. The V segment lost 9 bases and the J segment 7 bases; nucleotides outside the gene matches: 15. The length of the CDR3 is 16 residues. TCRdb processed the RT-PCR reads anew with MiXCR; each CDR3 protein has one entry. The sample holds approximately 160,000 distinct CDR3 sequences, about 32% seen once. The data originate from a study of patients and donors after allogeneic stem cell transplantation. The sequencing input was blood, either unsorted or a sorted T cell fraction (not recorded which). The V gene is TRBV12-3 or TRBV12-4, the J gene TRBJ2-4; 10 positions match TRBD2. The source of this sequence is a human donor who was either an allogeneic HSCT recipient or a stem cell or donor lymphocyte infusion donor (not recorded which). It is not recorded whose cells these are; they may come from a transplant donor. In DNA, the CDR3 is TGTGCCAGAAGACCTACTAGCGGGATATCAAAGAACATTCAGTACTTC. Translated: CARRPTSGISKNIQYF.